This TCR beta chain was captured by sequencing in a study of shared clonotypes between healthy human individuals. Looking at the study overall: Donors had three CD4 naive, three CD4 memory, two CD8 naive and one CD8 memory plate apiece. Study-wide points: The study generally estimated greater richness for naive than memory subsets.

Some clones are missing from TCRdb's copy, which holds only in-frame ones; the method was immunoSEQ multiplex PCR. The sample consists of about 580,000 clones, roughly 98% of them appearing once. The ends lost 1 base at V and 7 bases at J; junction bases unmatched: 5. The CDR3 contains 15 residues. CDR1 LGHNA and CDR2 YSLEER come from the germline V gene. Naive CD8 cells comprised CD45RO-negative, CCR7-positively selected cells, excluding terminally differentiated effector memory CD45RA+ cells. Recent vaccinations or acute infections were absent in the healthy HIV-negative adult donors. Only Caucasian adults living in Nashville, Tennessee made up the donor group. A remark on this clone: Its specificity is not known.

Source material: naive CD8+ T cells sorted from blood. This chain connects TRBV4-3 to TRBJ2-1; 9 nucleotides agree with TRBD2. The sequence derives from a man aged 30 to 39 in good health. CDR3 nucleotides: TGCGCCAGCAGCCAAGTTAGCGGGAGCAGAAATGAGCAGTTCTTC. This codes for CASSQVSGSRNEQFF.